This T cell receptor (beta chain) was obtained from a study of Graves' ophthalmopathy and Graves' hyperthyroidism. Amplification of the TCR beta CDR3 regions used RNA transcripts (as template). First-round RT-PCR used HTBI primers; second-round multiplex PCR followed. TCRdb fed the multiplex PCR reads into MiXCR, producing one record per CDR3 protein. This sample has around 1.1 million distinct CDR3 sequences, with 35% to 45% found just once. In germline, CDR1 is ENHRY, CDR2 SYGVKD. The trim removed 6 bases at V and 8 bases at J, leaving 4 bases unmatched. The CDR3 contains 14 residues. The study excluded patients with other autoimmune diseases, uncontrolled infections, pregnancy or lactation.

The sequenced sample consisted of peripheral blood or thyroid tissue (not recorded which). The clonotype comes from an adult man with Graves' hyperthyroidism. This chain connects TRBV10-3 to TRBJ1-6, with 10 bases that match TRBD1. The CDR3 region is CAIRDRGGYSPLHF. The DNA for the CDR3 is TGTGCCATCAGGGACAGGGGGGGATATTCACCCCTCCACTTT.